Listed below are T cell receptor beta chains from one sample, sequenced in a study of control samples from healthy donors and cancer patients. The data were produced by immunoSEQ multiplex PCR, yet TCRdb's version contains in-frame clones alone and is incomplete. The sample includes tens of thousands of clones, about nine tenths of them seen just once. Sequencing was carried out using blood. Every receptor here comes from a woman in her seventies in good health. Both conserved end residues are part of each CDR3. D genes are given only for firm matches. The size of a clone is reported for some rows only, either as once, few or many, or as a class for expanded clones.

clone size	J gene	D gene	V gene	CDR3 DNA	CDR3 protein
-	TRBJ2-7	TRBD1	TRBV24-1	TGTGCCACCAGTGATTCTAAACAGGGGCAGACGCCTTCGGACGAGCAGTACTTC	CATSDSKQGQTPSDEQYF
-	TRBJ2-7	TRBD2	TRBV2	TGTGCCAGCCTAACCGGAGGGACTATTAGCTCCTACGAGCAGTACTTC	CASLTGGTISSYEQYF
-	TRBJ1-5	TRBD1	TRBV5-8	TGTGCCAGCAGCCCACGGTCCGGGACAGGGAGGGATCAGCCCCAGCATTTT	CASSPRSGTGRDQPQHF
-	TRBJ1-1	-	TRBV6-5	TGTGCCAGCACGCGGGTAATGGACACTGAAGCTTTCTTT	CASTRVMDTEAFF
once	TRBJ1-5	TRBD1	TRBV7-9	TGTGCCAGCAGCTTAGACGCAGGGGGCTATCAGCCCCAGCATTTT	CASSLDAGGYQPQHF
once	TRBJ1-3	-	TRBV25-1	TGTGCCAGCAGTATCGTGGACGGTCTCTCTGGAAACACCATATATTTT	CASSIVDGLSGNTIYF
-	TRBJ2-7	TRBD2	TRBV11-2	TGTGCCAGCAGCTCAAGGGAGGGTCGCTACGAGCAGTACTTC	CASSSREGRYEQYF
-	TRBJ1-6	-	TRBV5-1	TGCGCCAGCACCCTGAATGCCGGACGCGCCCATTCACCCCTCCACTTT	CASTLNAGRAHSPLHF
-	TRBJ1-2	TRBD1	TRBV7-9	TGTGCCAGCAGCTCGGGACAGGGGATCTATGGCTACACCTTC	CASSSGQGIYGYTF
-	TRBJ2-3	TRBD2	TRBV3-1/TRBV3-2	TGTGCCAGCAGCTCAACTTGGGAGCGGGAGTCATCAGATACGCAGTATTTT	CASSSTWERESSDTQYF
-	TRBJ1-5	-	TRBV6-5	TGTGCCAGCAATTGGGGGGATCAGCCCCAGCATTTT	CASNWGDQPQHF
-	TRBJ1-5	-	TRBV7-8	TGTGCCAGCAGCTTGAGCAGGGGAACGGGTAATCAGCCCCAGCATTTT	CASSLSRGTGNQPQHF
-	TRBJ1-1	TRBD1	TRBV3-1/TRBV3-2	TGTGCCAGCAGCCAGGCCGGGACAGCTAACACTGAAGCTTTCTTT	CASSQAGTANTEAFF
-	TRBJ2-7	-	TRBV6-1	TGTGCCAGCAGTGATTGGGGGCCGAGCTCCTACGAGCAGTACTTC	CASSDWGPSSYEQYF
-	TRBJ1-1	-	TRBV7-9	TGTGCCAGCAGCCTCCGGGGCAGGGAGACTGAAGCTTTCTTT	CASSLRGRETEAFF
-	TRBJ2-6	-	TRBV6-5	TGTGCCAGCGATCATGAGGCTGGGGCCAACGTCCTGACTTTC	CASDHEAGANVLTF
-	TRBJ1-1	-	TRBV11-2	TGTGCCAGCAGCTTAGTTGCGGGTGGAAACACTGAAGCTTTCTTT	CASSLVAGGNTEAFF